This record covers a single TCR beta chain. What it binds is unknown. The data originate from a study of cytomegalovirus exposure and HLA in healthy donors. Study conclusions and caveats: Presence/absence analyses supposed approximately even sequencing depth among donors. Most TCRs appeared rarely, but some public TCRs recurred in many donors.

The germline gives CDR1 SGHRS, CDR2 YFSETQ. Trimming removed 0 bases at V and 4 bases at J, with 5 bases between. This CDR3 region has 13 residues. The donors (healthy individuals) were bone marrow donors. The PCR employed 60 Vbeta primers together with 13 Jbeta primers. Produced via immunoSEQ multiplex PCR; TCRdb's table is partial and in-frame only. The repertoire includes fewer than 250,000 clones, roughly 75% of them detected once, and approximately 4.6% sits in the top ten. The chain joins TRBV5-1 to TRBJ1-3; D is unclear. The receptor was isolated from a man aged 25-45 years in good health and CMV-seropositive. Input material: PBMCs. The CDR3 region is CASSLDGGNTIYF. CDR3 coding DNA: TGCGCCAGCAGCTTGGACGGGGGAAACACCATATATTTT.